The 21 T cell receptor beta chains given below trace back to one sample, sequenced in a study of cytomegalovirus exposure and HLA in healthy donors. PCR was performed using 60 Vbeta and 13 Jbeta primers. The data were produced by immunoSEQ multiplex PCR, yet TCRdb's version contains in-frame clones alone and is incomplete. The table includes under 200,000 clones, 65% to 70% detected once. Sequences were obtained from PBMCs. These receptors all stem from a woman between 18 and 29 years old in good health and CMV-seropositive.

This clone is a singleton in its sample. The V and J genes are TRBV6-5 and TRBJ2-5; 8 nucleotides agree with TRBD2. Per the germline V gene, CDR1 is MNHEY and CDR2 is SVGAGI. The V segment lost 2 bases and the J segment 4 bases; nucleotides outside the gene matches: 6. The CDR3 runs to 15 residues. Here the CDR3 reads CASSYTGGRGETQYF. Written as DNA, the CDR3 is TGTGCCAGCAGTTACACGGGGGGGCGGGGAGAGACCCAGTACTTC.

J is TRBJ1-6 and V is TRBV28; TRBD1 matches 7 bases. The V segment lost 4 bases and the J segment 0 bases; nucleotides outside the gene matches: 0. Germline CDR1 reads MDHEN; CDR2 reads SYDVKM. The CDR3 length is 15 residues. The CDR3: CASSYRGSYNSPLHF. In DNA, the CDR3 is TGTGCCAGCAGTTACAGGGGCTCCTATAATTCACCCCTCCACTTT.

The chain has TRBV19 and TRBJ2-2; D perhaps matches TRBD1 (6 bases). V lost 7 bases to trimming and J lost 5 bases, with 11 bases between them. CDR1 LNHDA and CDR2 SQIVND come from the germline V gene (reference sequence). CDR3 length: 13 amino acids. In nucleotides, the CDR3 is TGTGCCAGTAACGAAGGGGGAACCGGGGAGCTGTTTTTT. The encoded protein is CASNEGGTGELFF.

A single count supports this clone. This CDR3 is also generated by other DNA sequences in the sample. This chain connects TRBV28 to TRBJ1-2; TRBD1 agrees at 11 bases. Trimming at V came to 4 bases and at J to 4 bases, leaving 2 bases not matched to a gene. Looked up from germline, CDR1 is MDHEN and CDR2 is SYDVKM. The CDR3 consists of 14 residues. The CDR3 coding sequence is TGTGCCAGCAGTTCCGGACAGGGGGCCTATGGCTACACCTTC. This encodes CASSSGQGAYGYTF.

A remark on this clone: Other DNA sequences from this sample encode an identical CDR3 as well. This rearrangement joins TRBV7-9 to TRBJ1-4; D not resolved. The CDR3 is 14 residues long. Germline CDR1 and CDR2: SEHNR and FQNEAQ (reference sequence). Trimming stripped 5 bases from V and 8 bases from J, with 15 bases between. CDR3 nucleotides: TGTGCCAGCAGCCTGAAGGGTGGCGGGGAAAAACTGTTTTTT. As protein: CASSLKGGGEKLFF.

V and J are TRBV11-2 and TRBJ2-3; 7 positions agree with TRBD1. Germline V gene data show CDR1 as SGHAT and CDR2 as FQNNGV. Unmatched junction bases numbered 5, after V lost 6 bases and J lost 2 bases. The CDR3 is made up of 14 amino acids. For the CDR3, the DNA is TGTGCCAGCAGAGGGGGCCTTTACACAGATACGCAGTATTTT. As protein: CASRGGLYTDTQYF.

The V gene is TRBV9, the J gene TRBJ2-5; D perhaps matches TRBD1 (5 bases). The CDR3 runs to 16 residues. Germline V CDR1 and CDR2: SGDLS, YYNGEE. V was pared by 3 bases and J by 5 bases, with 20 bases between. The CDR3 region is CASSEELRAPGETQYF. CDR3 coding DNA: TGTGCCAGCAGCGAGGAGCTCAGGGCTCCGGGTGAGACCCAGTACTTC.

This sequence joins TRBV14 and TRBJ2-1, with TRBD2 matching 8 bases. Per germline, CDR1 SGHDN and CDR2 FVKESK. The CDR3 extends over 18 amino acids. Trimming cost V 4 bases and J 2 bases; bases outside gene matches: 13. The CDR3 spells CASSRDPASGGPYNEQFF. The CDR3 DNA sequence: TGTGCCAGCAGCCGGGACCCGGCGAGCGGGGGCCCCTACAATGAGCAGTTCTTC.

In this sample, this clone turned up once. CDR3 sequence: CASSLVGQSSGANVLTF. In DNA, the CDR3 is TGTGCCAGCAGCTTGGTAGGACAGTCCTCTGGGGCCAACGTCCTGACTTTC. The rearrangement links TRBV7-9 to TRBJ2-6, with D possibly being TRBD1 (6 bases). Germline V gene sequence: CDR1 SEHNR, CDR2 FQNEAQ (reference sequence). V lost 3 bases and J lost 0, with 12 bases in between. The CDR3 covers 17 residues. Drawing the rest from reference TRBV7-9 and TRBJ2-6, the complete variable domain is DTGVSQNPRHKITKRGQNVTFRCDPISEHNRLYWYRQTLGQGPEFLTYFQNEAQLEKSRLLSDRFSAERPKGSFSTLEIQRTEQGDSAMYLCASSLVGQSSGANVLTFGAGSRLTVL.

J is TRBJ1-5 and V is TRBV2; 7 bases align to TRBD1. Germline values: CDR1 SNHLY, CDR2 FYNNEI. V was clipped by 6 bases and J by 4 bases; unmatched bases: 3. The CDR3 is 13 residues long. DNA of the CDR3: TGTGCCAGCAGGACAGGGCCGAATCAGCCCCAGCATTTT. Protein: CASRTGPNQPQHF.

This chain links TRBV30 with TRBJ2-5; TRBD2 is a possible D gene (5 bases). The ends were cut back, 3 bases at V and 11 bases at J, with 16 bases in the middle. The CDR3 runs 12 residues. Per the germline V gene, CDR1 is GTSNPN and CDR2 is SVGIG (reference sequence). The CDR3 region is CAWRTLIGEQYF. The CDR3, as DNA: TGTGCCTGGAGGACCCTTATTGGGGAGCAGTACTTC.

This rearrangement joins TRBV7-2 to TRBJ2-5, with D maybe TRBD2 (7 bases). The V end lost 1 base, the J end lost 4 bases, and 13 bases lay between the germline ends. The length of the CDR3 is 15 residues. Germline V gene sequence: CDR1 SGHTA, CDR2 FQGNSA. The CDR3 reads CASSLDPGGRETQYF. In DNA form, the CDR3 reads TGTGCCAGCAGCTTAGACCCGGGGGGCCGAGAGACCCAGTACTTC.

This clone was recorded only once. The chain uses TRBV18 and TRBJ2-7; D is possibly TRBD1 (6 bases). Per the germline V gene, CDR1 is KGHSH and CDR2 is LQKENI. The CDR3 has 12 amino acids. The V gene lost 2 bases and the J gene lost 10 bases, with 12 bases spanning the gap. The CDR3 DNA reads TGTGCCAGCTCACCATCGGCGGACAGTCAGTACTTC. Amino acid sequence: CASSPSADSQYF.

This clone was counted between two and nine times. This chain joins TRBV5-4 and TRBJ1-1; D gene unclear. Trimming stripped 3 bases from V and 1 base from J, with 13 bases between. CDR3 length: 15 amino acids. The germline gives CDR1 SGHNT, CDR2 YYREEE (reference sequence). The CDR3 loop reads CASSSPQEGNTEAFF. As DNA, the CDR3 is TGTGCCAGCAGCTCCCCTCAGGAGGGGAACACTGAAGCTTTCTTT.

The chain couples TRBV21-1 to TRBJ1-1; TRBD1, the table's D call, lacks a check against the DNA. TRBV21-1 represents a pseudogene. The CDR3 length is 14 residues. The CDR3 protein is CASSKIAQGPEAFF. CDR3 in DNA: TGTGCCAGCAGCAAAATTGCACAGGGTCCTGAAGCTTTCTTT.

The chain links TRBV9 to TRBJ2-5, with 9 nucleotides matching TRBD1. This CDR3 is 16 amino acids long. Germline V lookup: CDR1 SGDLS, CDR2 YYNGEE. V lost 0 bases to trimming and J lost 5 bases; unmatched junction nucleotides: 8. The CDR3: CASSVASTGGGETQYF. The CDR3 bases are TGTGCCAGCAGCGTAGCTTCAACAGGGGGCGGGGAGACCCAGTACTTC.

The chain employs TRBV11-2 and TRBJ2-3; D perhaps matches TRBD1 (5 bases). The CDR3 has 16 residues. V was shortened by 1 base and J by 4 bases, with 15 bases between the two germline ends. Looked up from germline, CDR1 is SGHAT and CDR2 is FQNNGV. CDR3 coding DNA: TGTGCCAGCAGCTTAGGAAGGGGAATAGGGCCAGATACGCAGTATTTT. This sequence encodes CASSLGRGIGPDTQYF.

The CDR3 region is CASTAWGLAGLNTGELFF. The CDR3 DNA is TGCGCCAGCACAGCGTGGGGACTAGCGGGTCTGAACACCGGGGAGCTGTTTTTT. The chain uses TRBV10-2 and TRBJ2-2, with 12 nucleotides matching TRBD2. V dropped 7 bases and J dropped 1; count of bases not matched to a gene: 10. CDR3 length: 18 amino acids. Germline assignment: CDR1 WSHSY and CDR2 SAAADI.

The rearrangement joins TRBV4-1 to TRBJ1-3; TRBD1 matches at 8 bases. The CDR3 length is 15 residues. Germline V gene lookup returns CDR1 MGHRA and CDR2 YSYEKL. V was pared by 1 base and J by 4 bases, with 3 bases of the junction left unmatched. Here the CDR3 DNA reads TGCGCCAGCAGCCAAGGTCAGGGGGCAGGAAACACCATATATTTT. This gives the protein CASSQGQGAGNTIYF.

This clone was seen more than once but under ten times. CDR3 sequence: CASTIRGSNQPQHF. CDR3 nucleotides: TGTGCCAGCACCATTAGGGGGAGCAATCAGCCCCAGCATTTT. The chain employs TRBV13 and TRBJ1-5, with D tentatively TRBD1 (6 bases). Germline CDR1 reads PRHDT; CDR2 reads FYEKMQ (reference sequence). This CDR3 has 14 residues. With 7 bases removed from V and 1 base from J, the gap between germline ends came to 11 bases.

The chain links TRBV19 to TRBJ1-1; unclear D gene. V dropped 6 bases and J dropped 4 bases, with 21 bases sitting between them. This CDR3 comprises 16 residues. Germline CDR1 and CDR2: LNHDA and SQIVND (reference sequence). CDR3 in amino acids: CASSFWINSFRTEAFF. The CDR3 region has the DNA TGTGCCAGTAGCTTTTGGATCAACAGCTTTCGCACTGAAGCTTTCTTT.